This paragraph reports one T cell receptor (beta chain). These data are taken from a study of blood T cell repertoires in COVID-19. Profiling relied on immunoSEQ multiplex PCR, and the TCRdb table lists in-frame clones only, not all of them. The table lists 76,000 or so clones, almost 85% of them singletons. V lost 8 bases and J lost 4, with 14 bases in between. This CDR3 is built from 14 residues. CDR1 and CDR2 from the germline V gene are SGHTA and FQGNSA. The sample consisted of peripheral blood. J is TRBJ2-2 and V is TRBV7-2; D might be TRBD2 (6 bases). This sequence originates from a man in his fifties with acute or convalescent COVID-19. CDR3 in amino acids: CASRGEAGTGELFF. As DNA, the CDR3 is TGTGCCAGCCGGGGAGAAGCGGGCACCGGGGAGCTGTTTTTT.